One sample yielded the 7 T cell receptor beta chains listed below, sequenced in a study of blood T cells in healthy people across ages. Next came a second PCR, run for about 7 to 12 cycles, which used a sample-barcoded 5' primer along with a J-beta primer mix. TCRdb reprocessed the 5' RACE reads with MiXCR, giving one entry per CDR3 protein. This sample yields hundreds of thousands of distinct CDR3 sequences, of which 40% to 60% are seen a single time; roughly an eighth belongs to the top ten. Sequenced: blood. These receptors all stem from a man aged 25 to 45 in good health.

The rearrangement links TRBV2 to TRBJ2-7, with 8 bases lining up with TRBD1. With 11 bases clipped from V and 1 base from J, the junction kept 4 bases outside the gene matches. The germline V gene encodes CDR1 SNHLY and CDR2 FYNNEI. This CDR3 comprises 12 residues. Written as DNA, the CDR3 is TGTGCCGGGGGACAGGTTTCCTACGAGCAGTACTTC. It codes for CAGGQVSYEQYF.

The chain recombines TRBV20-1 with TRBJ1-5, with TRBD1 identical over 9 bases. This CDR3 comprises 14 residues. J gave up 7 bases and V 5 bases, and 9 bases lay outside the gene matches. The germline CDR1 and CDR2 sequences are DFQATT and SNEGSKA (reference sequence). This CDR3 reads CSAPRDREGQPQHF. The CDR3 DNA sequence: TGCAGTGCTCCCCGGGACAGGGAGGGGCAGCCCCAGCATTTT.

This rearrangement joins TRBV7-9 to TRBJ2-1; no clear D. CDR3 length: 12 amino acids. Per germline, CDR1 SEHNR and CDR2 FQNEAQ (reference sequence). Trimming cost V 5 bases and J 4 bases, with 6 bases left between them. DNA for the CDR3: TGTGCCAGCAGCCAAAGGTACAATGAGCAGTTCTTC. Residues: CASSQRYNEQFF.

The chain carries TRBV5-8 and TRBJ2-7, with TRBD1 as a possible D gene (6 bases). V was clipped by 4 bases and J by 0 bases, with 17 bases between them. Germline V CDR1 and CDR2: SGHTS, YDEGEE. CDR3 length equals 16 residues. Here the CDR3 DNA reads TGTGCCAGCAGCACGGTCCGGGACATTAACTCCTACGAGCAGTACTTC. This encodes CASSTVRDINSYEQYF.

The chain recombines TRBV3-1 with TRBJ2-6; D not certain. Germline CDR1 is LGHDT and CDR2 is YNNKEL (reference sequence). The CDR3 runs to 15 residues. The V and J ends lost 1 base and 2 bases respectively, with 6 bases between them. The CDR3 nucleotides are TGTGCCAGCAGCCAAGCAAGGACTGGGGCCAACGTCCTGACTTTC. Translated: CASSQARTGANVLTF.

The chain joins TRBV12-3 or TRBV12-4 to TRBJ2-7; 8 positions agree with TRBD2. V lost 5 bases and J lost 6; bases outside the gene matches: 12. This CDR3 has 15 residues. CDR3: CASSASGGSDLEQYF. Here the CDR3 DNA reads TGTGCCAGCAGTGCCAGCGGGGGCAGCGACCTCGAGCAGTACTTC.

The chain carries TRBV28 and TRBJ1-2; TRBD1 is a possible D gene (5 bases). This CDR3 region has 18 residues. Germline V gene data show CDR1 as MDHEN and CDR2 as SYDVKM. The V gene lost 5 bases and the J gene lost 6 bases, with 28 bases spanning the gap. The CDR3 sequence is CASSPHPGSVESMDGYTF. The CDR3 coding sequence is TGTGCCAGCAGTCCCCACCCAGGGAGTGTGGAGTCCATGGATGGCTACACCTTC.